This TCR beta chain was recovered during a study of T cells in localized non-small cell lung cancer. General observations from the study: Sequencing, confined to only one tumor region, leaves heterogeneity possible. Uninvolved adjacent lung had higher T cell clonality than tumor and all other tissues. With higher T cell density in blood came longer overall survival.

CDR1 SQVTM and CDR2 ANQGSEA come from the germline V gene. This CDR3 spans 15 amino acids. Losses at the gene ends were 1 base for V and 5 bases for J; bases not matched to a gene: 8. Profiling relied on immunoSEQ multiplex PCR, and the TCRdb table lists in-frame clones only, not all of them. Altogether roughly 40,000 clones are present, approximately 83% being singletons, with the ten largest covering 7.8%. This clone appeared a single time. The target antigen is unknown. The TCR originated in a man aged 35 to 69 with stage II lung adenocarcinoma. The chain is built from TRBV29-1 and TRBJ2-7; 10 bases map to TRBD1. Here the sequenced sample was PBMCs, taken before any cancer treatment. CDR3 loop: CSVEGGGQGFNEQYF. The CDR3 DNA follows: TGCAGCGTTGAAGGAGGGGGACAGGGGTTCAACGAGCAGTACTTC.